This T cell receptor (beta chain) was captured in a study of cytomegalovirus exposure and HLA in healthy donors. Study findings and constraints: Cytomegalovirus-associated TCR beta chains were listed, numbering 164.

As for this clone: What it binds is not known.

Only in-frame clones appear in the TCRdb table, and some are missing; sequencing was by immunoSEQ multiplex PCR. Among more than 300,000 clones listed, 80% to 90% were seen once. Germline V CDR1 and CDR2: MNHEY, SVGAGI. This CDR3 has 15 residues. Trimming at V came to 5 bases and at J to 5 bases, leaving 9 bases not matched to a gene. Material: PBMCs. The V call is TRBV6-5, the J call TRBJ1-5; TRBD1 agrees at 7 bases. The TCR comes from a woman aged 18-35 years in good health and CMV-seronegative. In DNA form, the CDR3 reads TGTGCCAGCAGTCCCTGGGACAGTAGTCATCAGCCCCAGCATTTT. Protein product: CASSPWDSSHQPQHF.